The 11 T cell receptor beta chains presented below share a single source sample, sequenced in a study of human T cells and chemical hapten exposure. TCRdb ran MiXCR on the RACE reads and lists one entry per CDR3 protein. The table lists some 53,000 distinct CDR3 sequences, 11% of them singletons. Noted time point: patch test 1, 2 weeks after DPC sensitization. Treatment reported: therapeutic diphenylcyclopropenone sensitization with weekly scalp DPC. From whole blood left unfractionated, total RNA was extracted. The sequencing here drew on whole blood, taken in connection with sensitization to the hapten diphenylcyclopropenone (DPC). These receptors all come from a woman aged 35 to 49 with alopecia areata. Some clones in this sample may be carry-over from other donors' samples.

J is TRBJ2-1 and V is TRBV7-6; 11 nucleotides align to TRBD1. Trimming cost V 4 bases and J 6 bases; bases outside gene matches: 5. Germline loops: CDR1 SGHVS, CDR2 FNYEAQ. CDR3 length: 15 amino acids. The chain's CDR3 is CASSSTGTGGNEQFF. The CDR3 DNA follows: TGTGCCAGCAGCTCAACCGGGACAGGGGGCAATGAGCAGTTCTTC.

This clonotype was counted ten times or more. This chain uses TRBV7-6 with TRBJ2-1; either TRBD1 or TRBD2 may fit D (5 bases each). Between the trimmed V and J ends, which lost 1 base and 6 bases, there was a span of 19 bases. The CDR3 extends over 17 amino acids. Germline assignment: CDR1 SGHVS and CDR2 FNYEAQ. As DNA, the CDR3 is TGTGCCAGCAGCTTAGAAACCGGGACGTGGGTCCTCAATGAGCAGTTCTTC. It encodes CASSLETGTWVLNEQFF.

This clonotype was recorded many times. The chain recombines TRBV12-5 with TRBJ1-2; D is possibly TRBD1 (6 bases). This CDR3 has 13 residues. Trimming took off 5 bases at V and 8 bases at J, with 15 bases between the two ends. The germline CDR1 and CDR2 sequences are LGHNT and FRNRAP. The CDR3 DNA is TGTGCTAGTGGTCTGGACAGTGGGTCGGGCTACACCTTC. This gives the protein CASGLDSGSGYTF.

The rearrangement links TRBV29-1 to TRBJ2-7; D remains unclear. This CDR3 is built from 12 residues. The germline V gene has CDR1 SQVTM and CDR2 ANQGSEA. Trimming shortened V by 4 bases and J by 6 bases, and 13 bases separated the two germline ends. The CDR3 region has the DNA TGCAGCGTTGGGACCCCATCGTTCGAGCAGTACTTC. Protein sequence: CSVGTPSFEQYF.

This clonotype was picked up many times. The chain recombines TRBV14 with TRBJ1-6; TRBD1 matches 9 bases. This CDR3 contains 18 residues. J lost 7 bases, V lost 1 base, and 11 bases had no gene match. The germline V gene has CDR1 SGHDN and CDR2 FVKESK. The CDR3 bases are TGTGCCAGCAGCCAAGGAACCACAGGGGGCGAGTTGAATTCACCCCTCCACTTT. Its protein product is CASSQGTTGGELNSPLHF.

This clonotype was detected a few times. The V call is TRBV12-3 or TRBV12-4, the J call TRBJ2-1; TRBD2 agrees at 11 bases. J was trimmed by 5 bases and V by 7 bases; bases with no gene match: 13. The CDR3 loop spans 17 amino acids. The CDR3 sequence is CASIISPSGGPHNEQFF. The CDR3 DNA follows: TGTGCCAGCATTATTAGTCCTAGCGGGGGGCCTCACAATGAGCAGTTCTTC.

This chain joins TRBV5-1 and TRBJ2-7; D is undetermined. CDR1 and CDR2 from the germline V gene are SGHRS and YFSETQ. This CDR3 region has 11 residues. Deletions cut 4 bases from V and 3 bases from J, with 5 bases between. CDR3 coding DNA: TGCGCCAGCAGCCAAAACTACGAGCAGTACTTC. It translates to CASSQNYEQYF.

This clonotype was seen more than once but under ten times. The V gene is TRBV18, the J gene TRBJ2-1; no reliable D call. CDR3 size: 16 residues. The ends were cut back, 6 bases at V and 0 bases at J, with 15 bases in the middle. Germline V gene lookup returns CDR1 KGHSH and CDR2 LQKENI. The CDR3 reads CASSPQPDFSYNEQFF. The DNA for the CDR3 is TGTGCCAGCTCCCCCCAACCTGATTTCTCCTACAATGAGCAGTTCTTC.

This clonotype turned up a few times. The chain is built from TRBV19 and TRBJ1-6; D is ambiguous. Germline V gene sequence: CDR1 LNHDA, CDR2 SQIVND (reference sequence). V was clipped by 4 bases and J by 7 bases, with 11 bases between them. This CDR3 spans 14 amino acids. The CDR3 loop is CASSRLSRNSPLHF. The CDR3 nucleotides are TGTGCCAGTAGTAGGCTTTCGCGAAATTCACCCCTCCACTTT. Variable domain in full (rest from reference TRBV19 and TRBJ1-6): DGGITQSPKYLFRKEGQNVTLSCEQNLNHDAMYWYRQDPGQGLRLIYYSQIVNDFQKGDIAEGYSVSREKKESFPLTVTSAQKNPTAFYLCASSRLSRNSPLHFGNGTRLTVT.

This clonotype has a count of ten or more. The chain combines TRBV11-2 with TRBJ2-7; 7 bases line up with TRBD1. The V gene end was trimmed by 2 bases and the J gene end by 5 bases; junction bases not matched to a gene: 12. Per germline, CDR1 SGHAT and CDR2 FQNNGV. This CDR3 spans 16 amino acids. The CDR3 DNA is TGTGCCAGCAGCTTAAGAGGACAGGTGGACTTCCACGAGCAGTACTTC. It translates to CASSLRGQVDFHEQYF.

This clonotype was seen a handful of times. This chain connects TRBV24-1 to TRBJ2-5; possibly TRBD1 for D (6 bases). The V gene's germline CDR1 is KGHDR and CDR2 SFDVKD. This CDR3 has 15 residues. Trimming removed 3 bases from V and 1 base from J, with 11 bases in between. This chain's CDR3 is CATSDTTGAQETQYF. CDR3 in DNA: TGTGCCACCAGTGATACGACAGGAGCCCAAGAGACCCAGTACTTC.